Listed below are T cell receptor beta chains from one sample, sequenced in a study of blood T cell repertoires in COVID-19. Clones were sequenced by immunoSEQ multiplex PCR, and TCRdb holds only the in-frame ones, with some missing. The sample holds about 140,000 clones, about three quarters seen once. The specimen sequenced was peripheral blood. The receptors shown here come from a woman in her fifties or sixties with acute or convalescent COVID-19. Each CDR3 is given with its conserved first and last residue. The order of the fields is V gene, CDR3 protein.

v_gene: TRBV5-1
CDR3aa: CASSLATLRETQYF

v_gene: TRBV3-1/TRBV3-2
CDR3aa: CASSHRGGTSREEQFF

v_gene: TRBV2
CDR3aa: CASSLGDVWQFF

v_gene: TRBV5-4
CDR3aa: CASSLESLQGTEAFF

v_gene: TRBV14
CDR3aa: CASSPLAGLGQYF

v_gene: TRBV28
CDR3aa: CASTSQMVSGYTF

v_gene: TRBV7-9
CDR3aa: CASSLAASSYNEQFF

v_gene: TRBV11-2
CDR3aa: CASSLGQGEEKLFF

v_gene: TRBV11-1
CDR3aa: CASSATGYTEAFF

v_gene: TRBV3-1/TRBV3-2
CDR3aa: CASSQETFTGELFF